This record looks at one TCR beta chain sequence and its context. Its antigen is still unknown. Base qualities were left out, and no much larger clone turns up one base away. CD8 naive samples were obtained by positive selection for CCR7 among CD45RO-negative cells, yielding a CD45RA+CCR7+ population from which TemRA cells were excluded. The donors were healthy, HIV-negative adults who had no recently reported acute infections or vaccinations. Only Caucasian adults living in Nashville, Tennessee, USA were represented among the donors. Blood was obtained by leukapheresis, after which PBMCs were separated by Ficoll-Histopaque density gradient centrifugation and cryopreserved in liquid nitrogen vapor phase. Analytical flow cytometry was used to check the purity and quantity of each magnetically sorted T cell population. Genomic DNA was isolated from every sorted fraction and measured by UV absorbance on a Nanodrop 2000c.

This sample stems from a study of shared clonotypes between healthy human individuals (TCRdb year 2020). Regarding the research as a whole: The cohort comprised two women and a few men aged 18 to 49 years. Different laboratories and diverse techniques were used to prepare libraries and sequence TCR repertoires, to increase sequencing depth and limit assay-specific biases. Between about 0.8 and 8.9 billion PBMCs per donor were obtained by leukapheresis. To estimate repertoire size and how much clonotypes are shared between individuals, the study performed deep sequencing of blood TCR repertoires from roughly five healthy adults. For each donor, three plates each were used for CD4 naive and CD4 memory, two plates were used for CD8 naive, and one plate was used for CD8 memory.

Summary of the overall study and its limitations: The genetic and exposure-history diversity represented was limited by the small number of donors. Higher generation probabilities were observed for clonotypes shared by all four sorted-subset donors than for non-shared clonotypes. Pairwise subsampling indicated that sequencing depth was expected to affect the degree of clonotype sharing among donors. Sampling was restricted to blood, and TCR repertoires in tissue are likely to differ from TCR repertoires in blood. Even with the large sequencing depth, rarefaction of the sorted-subset datasets indicated that sequencing was incomplete. About 4.5% of naive CD4, 3.5% of naive CD8, approximately 2.2% of memory CD4, and around 0.4% of memory CD8 clonotypes were shared across a few donors. Naive subsets generally had larger estimated clonotype richness than memory subsets did.

Using the deep immunoSEQ assay, multiplex PCR amplified TCR CDR3 regions from genomic DNA. For each cell subset, the extracted genomic DNA was distributed evenly across all wells of several immunoSEQ 96-well plates, and each plate served as one replicate. Each replicate PCR for sorted subsets received about 180 ng genomic DNA, equal to 30,000 or so T cell genomes. Purified libraries were quantified with a Qubit 3.0 fluorometer, sized on a Bioanalyzer 2100, and re-quantified with the KAPA Library Quantification kit. Every immunoSEQ 96-well plate was sequenced on a separate single-read 150-cycle Illumina NextSeq 550 flow cell. Turning to the authors' computational methods: Because only junctional sequences without quality scores were contained in the immunoSEQ output, filtering matching that applied to full-length reads could not be performed. To assign V/J genes and CDR3, sequences were annotated against IMGT germline references using PyIR, a Python wrapper for IgBLAST v1.9. Reads were removed for weak V/J assignments (E-value above 1e-6), missing CDR3, stop codons, out-of-frame junctions, or ambiguous translated residues. V3J clonotypes were defined as sequences sharing the same inferred V gene, J gene, and CDR3 amino acid sequence. The percentage overlap between two repertoires was calculated by dividing the number of shared unique clonotypes by the size of the smaller repertoire. Richness of each repertoire was evaluated using RTK rarefaction, the Chao1 estimator, and Recon v2.1 estimates of unobserved clonotypes. OLGA was used to compute generation probabilities for all TCRbeta clonotypes that the gDNA method yielded from a handful of donors. The immuneACCESS repertoire file appears here via TCRdb, limited to in-frame rearrangements. These files lack a portion of the clones; in checked studies, under half of the deficit traces to unresolved V genes, and the cause of the others is not known. V, J and clone size are taken as reported in that table, and D and trimming were inferred from the DNA itself. The sample data list about 820,000 clones, and approximately 92% of these were observed just once. Together, the top ten hold about 24% of the sample.

The V end loses 6 bases and the J end loses 4 bases, and a stretch of 13 bases separates them. From the germline V gene (reference sequence), CDR1 is SEHNR and CDR2 is FQNEAQ. The CDR3 runs 13 amino acids, cysteine and phenylalanine included. The only DNA kept is the CDR3, 39 bases in frame from the first base. The source material was naive CD8+ T cells sorted from blood. This specimen's cell subset or site label, per the study, means: CD45RA+CCR7+. The sequence links TRBV7-9 to TRBJ2-7, with the D gene too uncertain to name. This receptor was obtained from a man under 40 in good health. The CDR3 is CASRAASGYEQYF. DNA sequence: TGTGCCAGCAGGGCGGCCAGTGGGTACGAGCAGTACTTC.